These T cell receptor beta chains were read from a single sample in a study of T cell repertoires in cytomegalovirus infection. These receptors are not linked to any known antigen. One entry per CDR3 protein, called by TCRdb with MiXCR from the reads. The sample has 750,000 to 950,000 distinct CDR3 sequences; 25% to 35% are singletons. Sample: cultured CD8+ T cells from PBMCs, taken from culture after CMV antigen stimulation. The receptors come from a human donor in good health (CMV status not recorded). Some clones in this sample may be carry-over from other donors' samples. The CDR3 runs from the conserved cysteine through the conserved F or W. D genes are given only for firm matches. Part of the rows lack a size; the others show once, few, many or a class for expanded clones.

d_call clone_size v_call cdr3_aa
- - TRBV6-2/TRBV6-3 CAAMDFVETQYF
TRBD2 few TRBV6-2/TRBV6-3 CASIPGPSGGEADTQYF
TRBD2 few TRBV3-1 CASSQGLTYEQYF
TRBD1 few TRBV20-1 CSAREVGTVNEQFF
- - TRBV7-9 CASSLGSHGSYGYTF
- - TRBV4-1 CASSRTIRDQETQYF
- - TRBV7-9 CASSPPREMTEAFF
- few TRBV29-1 CSVPPPSQDGYTF
TRBD1 - TRBV9 CASSPAEGRGLRELFF
TRBD1 once TRBV7-2 CASSPRDRTGINYGYTF
- few TRBV19 CASSNILGGLLNTEAFF
TRBD2 few TRBV6-2/TRBV6-3 CASNLGLAGAPYNEQFF
TRBD2 - TRBV19 CASSIMSGATGELFF
- - TRBV7-4 CASSVVGGGFTEAFF
- few TRBV2 CASNGGASGYTF
- - TRBV6-1 CATERRSEAFF
- - TRBV19 CASSMPAYGGGINQPQHF
- - TRBV28 CASSFWGWTEAFF
TRBD1 - TRBV28 CASRTGTGDGGDYGYTF
- few TRBV7-2 CASSARTAPQYGYTF
- - TRBV6-2/TRBV6-3 CASSPKDYMNTEAFF
- - TRBV4-3 CASKQGDYLYNEQFF
TRBD2 many TRBV6-5 CASSYSGLAGDLNEQYF
- - TRBV6-6 CASRADEGPNYGYTF
- - TRBV5-6 CASSLAERLNTGELFF
TRBD2 - TRBV7-9 CASSPRERGVYNEQFF
- - TRBV7-6 CTSSLGGDSYEQYF
- few TRBV6-1 CASSQQGFADTQYF
TRBD1 - TRBV24-1 CATSESGTGDNEQFF
- - TRBV28 CASSWFSGELFF
TRBD2 - TRBV6-1 CASSRSRGLAGSYNEQFF